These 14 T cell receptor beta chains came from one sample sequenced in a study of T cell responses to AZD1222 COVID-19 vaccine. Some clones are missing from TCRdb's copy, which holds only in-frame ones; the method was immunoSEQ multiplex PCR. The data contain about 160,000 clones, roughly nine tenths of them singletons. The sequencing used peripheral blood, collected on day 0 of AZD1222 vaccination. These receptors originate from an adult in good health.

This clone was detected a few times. CDR3 DNA sequence: TGCGCCAGCAGCTTGGGACAGTACAGCTCCTACAATGAGCAGTTCTTC. Its translation: CASSLGQYSSYNEQFF. The genes are TRBV5-1 and TRBJ2-1; possibly TRBD1 for D (5 bases). From germline, CDR1 is SGHRS and CDR2 YFSETQ. CDR3 size: 16 residues. Trimming removed 0 bases from V and 0 bases from J, with 10 bases in between.

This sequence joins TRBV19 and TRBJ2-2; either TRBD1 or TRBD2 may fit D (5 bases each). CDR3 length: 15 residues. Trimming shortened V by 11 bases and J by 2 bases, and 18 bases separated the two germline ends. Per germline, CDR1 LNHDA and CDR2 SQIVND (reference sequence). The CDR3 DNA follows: TGTGCCTCCCGGGACGGCCAATTAAACACCGGGGAGCTGTTTTTT. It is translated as CASRDGQLNTGELFF.

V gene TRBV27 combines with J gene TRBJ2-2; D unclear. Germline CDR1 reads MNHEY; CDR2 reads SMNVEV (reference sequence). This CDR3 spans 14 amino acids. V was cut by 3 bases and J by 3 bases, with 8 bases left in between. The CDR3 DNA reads TGTGCCAGCAGTTTTTGGAGAGACACCGGGGAGCTGTTTTTT. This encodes CASSFWRDTGELFF.

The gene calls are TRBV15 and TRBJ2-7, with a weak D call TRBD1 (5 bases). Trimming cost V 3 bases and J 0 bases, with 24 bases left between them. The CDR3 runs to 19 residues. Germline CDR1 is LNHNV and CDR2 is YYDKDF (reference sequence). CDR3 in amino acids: CATSSQQGSFRVDSYEQYF. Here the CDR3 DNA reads TGTGCCACCAGCAGTCAGCAGGGAAGCTTTAGGGTAGACTCCTACGAGCAGTACTTC.

This chain's CDR3 is CASRGVGGYEQYF. CDR3 DNA: TGTGCCAGCAGGGGGGTAGGGGGCTACGAGCAGTACTTC. This chain uses TRBV6-5 with TRBJ2-7, with TRBD1 as a possible D gene (6 bases). The CDR3 totals 13 residues. Germline CDR1 reads MNHEY; CDR2 reads SVGAGI. Between the trimmed V and J ends, which lost 6 bases and 3 bases, there was a span of 12 bases.

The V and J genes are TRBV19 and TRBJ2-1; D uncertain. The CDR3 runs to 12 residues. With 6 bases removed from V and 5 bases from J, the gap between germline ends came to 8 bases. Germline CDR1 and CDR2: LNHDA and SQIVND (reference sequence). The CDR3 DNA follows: TGTGCCAGTAGCCCCTCGCACAATGAGCAGTTCTTC. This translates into CASSPSHNEQFF.

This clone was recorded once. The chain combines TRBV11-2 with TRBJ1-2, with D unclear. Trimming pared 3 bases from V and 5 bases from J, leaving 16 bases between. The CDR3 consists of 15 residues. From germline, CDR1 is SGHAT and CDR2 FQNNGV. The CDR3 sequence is CASSFAGRGWYGYTF. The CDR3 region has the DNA TGTGCCAGCAGCTTCGCGGGTCGTGGGTGGTATGGCTACACCTTC.

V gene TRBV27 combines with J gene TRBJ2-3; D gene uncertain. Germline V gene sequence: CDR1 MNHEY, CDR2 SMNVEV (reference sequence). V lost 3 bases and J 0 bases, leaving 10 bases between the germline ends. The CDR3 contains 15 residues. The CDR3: CASSFLSLSTDTQYF. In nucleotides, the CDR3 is TGTGCCAGCAGTTTCTTGTCCCTTAGCACAGATACGCAGTATTTT.

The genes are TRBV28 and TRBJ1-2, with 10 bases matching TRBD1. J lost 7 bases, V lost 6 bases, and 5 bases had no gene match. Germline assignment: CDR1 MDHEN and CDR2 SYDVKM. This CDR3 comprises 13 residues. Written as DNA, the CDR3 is TGTGCCAGCAGGTTGGACAGGGGGTCTGGCTACACCTTC. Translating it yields CASRLDRGSGYTF.

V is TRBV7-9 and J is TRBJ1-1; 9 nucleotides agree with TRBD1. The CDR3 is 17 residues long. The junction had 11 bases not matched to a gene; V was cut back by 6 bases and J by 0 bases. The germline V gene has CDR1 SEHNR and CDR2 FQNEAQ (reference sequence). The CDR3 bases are TGTGCCAGCAGTCTAATCGGGACAGGGAGAATGAACACTGAAGCTTTCTTT. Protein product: CASSLIGTGRMNTEAFF.

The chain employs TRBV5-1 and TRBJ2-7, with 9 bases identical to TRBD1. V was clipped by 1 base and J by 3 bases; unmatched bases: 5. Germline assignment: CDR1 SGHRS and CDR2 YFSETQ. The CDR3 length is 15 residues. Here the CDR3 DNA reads TGCGCCAGCAGCTTGCGAGGACAGGGGAGCTACGAGCAGTACTTC. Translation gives CASSLRGQGSYEQYF. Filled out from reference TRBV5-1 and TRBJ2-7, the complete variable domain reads KAGVTQTPRYLIKTRGQQVTLSCSPISGHRSVSWYQQTPGQGLQFLFEYFSETQRNKGNFPGRFSGRQFSNSRSEMNVSTLELGDSALYLCASSLRGQGSYEQYFGPGTRLTVT.

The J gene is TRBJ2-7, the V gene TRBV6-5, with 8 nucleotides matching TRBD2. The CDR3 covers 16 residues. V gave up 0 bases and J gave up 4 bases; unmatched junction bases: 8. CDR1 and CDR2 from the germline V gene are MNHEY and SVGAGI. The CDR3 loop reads CASSYSNTGGAYEQYF. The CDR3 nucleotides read TGTGCCAGCAGTTACTCGAATACGGGAGGGGCTTACGAGCAGTACTTC.

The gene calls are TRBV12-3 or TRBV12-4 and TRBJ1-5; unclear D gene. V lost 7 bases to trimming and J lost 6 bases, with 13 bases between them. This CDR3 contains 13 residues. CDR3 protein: CASTRSEGQPQHF. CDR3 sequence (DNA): TGTGCCAGCACCAGAAGTGAGGGTCAGCCCCAGCATTTT.

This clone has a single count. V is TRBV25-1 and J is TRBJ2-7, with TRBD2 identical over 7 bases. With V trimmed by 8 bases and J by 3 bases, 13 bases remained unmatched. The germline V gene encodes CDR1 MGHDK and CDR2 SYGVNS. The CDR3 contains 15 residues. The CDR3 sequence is CASAKRGGSRYEQYF. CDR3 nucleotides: TGTGCCAGCGCGAAAAGGGGCGGGAGTCGCTACGAGCAGTACTTC.